This entry describes one T cell receptor beta chain. The clone's antigen remains unknown. Nothing much larger sits one base from this clone, and base qualities are not available. V has 0 bases trimmed and J has 2 bases trimmed; junction bases matching no gene number 6. For CDR1 and CDR2, the germline V gene lists SGHRS and YFSETQ. The CDR3 sequence holds 16 residues, the cysteine and phenylalanine included. Only the CDR3 portion is preserved as DNA: 48 bases, with reading frame beginning at the first base. Libraries were prepared through the immunoSEQ multiplex PCR assay. Sourced from immuneACCESS, this table was stored by TCRdb with only in-frame sequences that have V and J called. A share of the clones is absent; for the studies checked, an unresolved V gene accounts for under half, and the remainder has no known explanation. Present in this sample are approximately 14,000 clones, approximately 62% of which were seen just once. The top ten hold roughly 13% of the sample.

The data belong to a study of CD4+ T cells in melanoma (dated by TCRdb to the early 2020s). Regarding the study in general: The study examined neoantigen-specific CD4+ T cells in human melanoma. Broad study findings and their caveats: According to the report, neoantigen-specific CD4+ T cells in melanoma displayed diverse differentiation states. Neoantigen-specific CD4+ T cells were reported to be correlated with the function of CD8+ T cells, macrophages and B cells.

The donors were people with melanoma. This receptor chain uses TRBV5-1 and TRBJ2-7; TRBD1 lines up with 9 middle nucleotides. The sequenced sample was cells from a culture (not recorded whether cultured in vitro). The TCR was taken from a human donor with melanoma. The DNA sequence is TGCGCCAGCAGCTTGGGCGGCGGGACAGGGCCCTACGAGCAGTACTTC. This translates into CASSLGGGTGPYEQYF.